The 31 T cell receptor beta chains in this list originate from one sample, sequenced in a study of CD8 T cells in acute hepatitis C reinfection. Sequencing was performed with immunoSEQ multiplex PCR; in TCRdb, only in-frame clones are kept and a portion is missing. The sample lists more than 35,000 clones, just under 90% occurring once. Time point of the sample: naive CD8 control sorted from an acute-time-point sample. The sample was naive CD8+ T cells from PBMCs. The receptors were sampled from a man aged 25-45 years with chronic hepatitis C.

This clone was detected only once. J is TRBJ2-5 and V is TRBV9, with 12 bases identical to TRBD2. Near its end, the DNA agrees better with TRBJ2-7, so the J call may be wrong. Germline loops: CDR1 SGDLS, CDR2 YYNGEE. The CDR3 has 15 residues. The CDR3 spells CASSLGLAGSYEQYF. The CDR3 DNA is TGTGCCAGCAGCCTCGGACTAGCGGGAAGCTACGAGCAGTACTTC.

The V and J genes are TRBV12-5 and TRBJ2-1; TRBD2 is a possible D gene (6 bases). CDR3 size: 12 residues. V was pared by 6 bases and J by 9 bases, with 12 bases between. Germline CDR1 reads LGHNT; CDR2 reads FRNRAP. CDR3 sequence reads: CASGPSGVEQFF. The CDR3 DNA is TGTGCTAGTGGCCCCTCGGGGGTTGAGCAGTTCTTC.

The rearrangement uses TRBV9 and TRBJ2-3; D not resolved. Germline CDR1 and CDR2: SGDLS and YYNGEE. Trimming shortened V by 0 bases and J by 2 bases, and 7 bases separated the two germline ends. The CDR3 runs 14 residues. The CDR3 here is CASSVEGTTDTQYF. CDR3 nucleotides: TGTGCCAGCAGCGTAGAGGGAACCACAGATACGCAGTATTTT.

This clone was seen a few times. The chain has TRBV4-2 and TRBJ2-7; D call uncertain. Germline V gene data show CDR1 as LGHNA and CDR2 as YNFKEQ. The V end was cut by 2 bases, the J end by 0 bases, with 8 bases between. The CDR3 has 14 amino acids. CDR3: CASSQLLSSYEQYF. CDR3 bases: TGTGCCAGCAGCCAATTGTTGAGCTCCTACGAGCAGTACTTC.

The CDR3 here is CASSFIGGSNEQFF. The CDR3 nucleotides are TGTGCCAGCAGCTTTATTGGGGGAAGCAATGAGCAGTTCTTC. V is TRBV5-4 and J is TRBJ2-1, with D perhaps matching TRBD1 or TRBD2 (5 bases each). V lost 2 bases to trimming and J lost 6 bases, with 12 bases between them. This CDR3 comprises 14 residues. The V gene's germline CDR1 is SGHNT and CDR2 YYREEE (reference sequence).

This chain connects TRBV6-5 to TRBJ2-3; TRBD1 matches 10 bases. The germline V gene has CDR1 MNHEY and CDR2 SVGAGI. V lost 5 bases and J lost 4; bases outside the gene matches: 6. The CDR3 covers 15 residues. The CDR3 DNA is TGTGCCAGCAGTGTAAGGACAGGGGGGGCAGATACGCAGTATTTT. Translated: CASSVRTGGADTQYF.

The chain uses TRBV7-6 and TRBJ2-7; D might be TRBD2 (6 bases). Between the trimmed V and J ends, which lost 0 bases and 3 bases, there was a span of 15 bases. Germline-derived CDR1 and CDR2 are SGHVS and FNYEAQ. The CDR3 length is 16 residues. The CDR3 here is CASSLAPGEAGYEQYF. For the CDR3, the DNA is TGTGCCAGCAGCTTAGCGCCCGGGGAGGCAGGCTACGAGCAGTACTTC.

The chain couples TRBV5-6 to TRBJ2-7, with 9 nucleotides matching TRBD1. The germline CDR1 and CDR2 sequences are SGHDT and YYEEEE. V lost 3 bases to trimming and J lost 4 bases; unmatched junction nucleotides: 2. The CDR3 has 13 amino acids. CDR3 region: CASSWDREYEQYF. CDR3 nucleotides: TGTGCCAGCAGCTGGGACAGGGAATACGAGCAGTACTTC.

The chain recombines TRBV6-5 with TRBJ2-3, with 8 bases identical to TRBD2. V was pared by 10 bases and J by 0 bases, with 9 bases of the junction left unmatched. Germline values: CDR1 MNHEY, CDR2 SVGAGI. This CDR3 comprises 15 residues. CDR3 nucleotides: TGTGCCACCAAGCCGGCTAGCGGGAGCACAGATACGCAGTATTTT. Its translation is CATKPASGSTDTQYF.

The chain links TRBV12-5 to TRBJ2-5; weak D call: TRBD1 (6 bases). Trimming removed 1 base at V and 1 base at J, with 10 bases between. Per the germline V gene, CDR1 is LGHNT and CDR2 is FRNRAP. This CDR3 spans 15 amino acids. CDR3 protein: CASGLAPGAQETQYF. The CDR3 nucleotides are TGTGCTAGTGGTTTGGCACCAGGGGCCCAAGAGACCCAGTACTTC.

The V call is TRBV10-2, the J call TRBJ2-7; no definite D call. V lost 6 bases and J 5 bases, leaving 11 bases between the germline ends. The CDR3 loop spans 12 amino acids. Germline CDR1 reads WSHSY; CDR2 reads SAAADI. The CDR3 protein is CASRGPRNEQYF. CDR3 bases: TGCGCCAGCAGAGGCCCTCGGAACGAGCAGTACTTC.

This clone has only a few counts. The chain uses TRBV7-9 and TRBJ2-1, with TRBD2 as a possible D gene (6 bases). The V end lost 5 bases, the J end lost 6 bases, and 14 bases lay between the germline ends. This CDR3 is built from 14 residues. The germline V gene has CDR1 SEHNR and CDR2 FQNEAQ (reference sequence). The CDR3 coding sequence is TGTGCCAGCAGCCACCGGGACTTTCCCAATGAGCAGTTCTTC. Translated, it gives CASSHRDFPNEQFF.

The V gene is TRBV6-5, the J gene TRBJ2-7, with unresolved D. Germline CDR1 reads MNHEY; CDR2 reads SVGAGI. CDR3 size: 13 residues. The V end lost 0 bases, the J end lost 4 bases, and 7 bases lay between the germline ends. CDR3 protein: CASSYSASYEQYF. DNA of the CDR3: TGTGCCAGCAGTTACTCGGCGTCGTACGAGCAGTACTTC.

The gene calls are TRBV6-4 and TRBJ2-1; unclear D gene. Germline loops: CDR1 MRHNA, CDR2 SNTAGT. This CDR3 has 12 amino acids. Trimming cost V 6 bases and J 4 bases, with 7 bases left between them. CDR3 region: CASRFKYNEQFF. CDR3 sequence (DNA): TGTGCCAGCAGGTTCAAGTACAATGAGCAGTTCTTC.

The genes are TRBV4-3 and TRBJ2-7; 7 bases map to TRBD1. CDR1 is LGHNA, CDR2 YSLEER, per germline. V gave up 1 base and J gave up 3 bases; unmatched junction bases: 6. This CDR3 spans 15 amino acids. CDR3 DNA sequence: TGCGCCAGCAGCCAAGGACAGGGCGGTTACTACGAGCAGTACTTC. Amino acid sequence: CASSQGQGGYYEQYF.

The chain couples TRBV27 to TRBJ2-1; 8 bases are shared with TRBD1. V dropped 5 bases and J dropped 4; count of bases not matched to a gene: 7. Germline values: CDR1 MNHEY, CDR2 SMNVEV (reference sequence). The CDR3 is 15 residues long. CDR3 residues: CASSPRQGRYNEQFF. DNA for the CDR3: TGTGCCAGCAGTCCAAGACAGGGGCGGTACAATGAGCAGTTCTTC.

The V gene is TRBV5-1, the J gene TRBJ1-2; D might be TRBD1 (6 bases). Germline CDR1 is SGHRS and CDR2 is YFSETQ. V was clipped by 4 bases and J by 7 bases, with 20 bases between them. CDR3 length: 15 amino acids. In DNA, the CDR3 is TGCGCCAGCAGCGGACAGACAGGTTCCGACTTTGGCTACACCTTC. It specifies CASSGQTGSDFGYTF.

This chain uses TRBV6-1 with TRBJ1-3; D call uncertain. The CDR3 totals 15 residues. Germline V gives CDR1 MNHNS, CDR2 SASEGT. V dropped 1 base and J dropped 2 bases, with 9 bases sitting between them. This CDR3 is CASSEERVAGNTIYF. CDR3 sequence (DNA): TGTGCCAGCAGTGAAGAAAGGGTTGCTGGAAACACCATATATTTT.

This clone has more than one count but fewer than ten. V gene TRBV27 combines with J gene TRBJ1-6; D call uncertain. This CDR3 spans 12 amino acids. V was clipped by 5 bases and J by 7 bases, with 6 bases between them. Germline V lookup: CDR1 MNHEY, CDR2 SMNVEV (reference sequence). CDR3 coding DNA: TGTGCCAGCAGTCGCGGGAATTCACCCCTCCACTTT. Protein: CASSRGNSPLHF.

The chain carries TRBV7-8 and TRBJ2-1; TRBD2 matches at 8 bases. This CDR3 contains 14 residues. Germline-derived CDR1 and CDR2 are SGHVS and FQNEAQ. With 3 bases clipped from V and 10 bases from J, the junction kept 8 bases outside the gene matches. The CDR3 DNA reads TGTGCCAGCAGCTTTACCCCCGGGACTAGGGAGCAGTTCTTC. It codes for CASSFTPGTREQFF.

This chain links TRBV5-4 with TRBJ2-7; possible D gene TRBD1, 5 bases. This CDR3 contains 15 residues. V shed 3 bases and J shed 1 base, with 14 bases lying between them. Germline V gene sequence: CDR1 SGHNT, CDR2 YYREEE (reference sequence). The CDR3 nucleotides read TGTGCCAGCAGCTGGGGCCCTTCTAGTTCCTACGAGCAGTACTTC. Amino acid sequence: CASSWGPSSSYEQYF.

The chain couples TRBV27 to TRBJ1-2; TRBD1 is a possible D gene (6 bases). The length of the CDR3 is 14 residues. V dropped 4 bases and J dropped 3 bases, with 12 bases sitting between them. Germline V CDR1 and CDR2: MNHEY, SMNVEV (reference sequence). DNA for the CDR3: TGTGCCAGCAGTTCCCGGGGGGGCCACTATGGCTACACCTTC. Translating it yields CASSSRGGHYGYTF.

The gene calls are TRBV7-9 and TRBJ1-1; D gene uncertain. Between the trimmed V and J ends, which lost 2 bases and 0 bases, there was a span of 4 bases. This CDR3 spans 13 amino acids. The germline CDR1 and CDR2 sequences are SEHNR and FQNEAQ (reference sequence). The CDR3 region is CASSLPLNTEAFF. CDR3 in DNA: TGTGCCAGCAGCTTACCGCTGAACACTGAAGCTTTCTTT.

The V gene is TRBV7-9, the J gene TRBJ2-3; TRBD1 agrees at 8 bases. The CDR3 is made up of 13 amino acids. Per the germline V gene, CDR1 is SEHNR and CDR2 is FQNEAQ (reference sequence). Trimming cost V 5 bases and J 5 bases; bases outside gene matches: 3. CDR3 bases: TGTGCCAGCAGCGAGACAGGGGTAGATACGCAGTATTTT. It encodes CASSETGVDTQYF.

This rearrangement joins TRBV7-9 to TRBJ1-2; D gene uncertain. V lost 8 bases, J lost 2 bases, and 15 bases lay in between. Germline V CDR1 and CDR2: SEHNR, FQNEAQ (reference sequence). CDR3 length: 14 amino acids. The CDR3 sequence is CASGETVANYGYTF. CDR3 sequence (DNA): TGTGCCAGCGGAGAAACAGTAGCCAACTATGGCTACACCTTC. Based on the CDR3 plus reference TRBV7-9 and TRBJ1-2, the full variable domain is DTGVSQNPRHKITKRGQNVTFRCDPISEHNRLYWYRQTLGQGPEFLTYFQNEAQLEKSRLLSDRFSAERPKGSFSTLEIQRTEQGDSAMYLCASGETVANYGYTFGSGTRLTVV.

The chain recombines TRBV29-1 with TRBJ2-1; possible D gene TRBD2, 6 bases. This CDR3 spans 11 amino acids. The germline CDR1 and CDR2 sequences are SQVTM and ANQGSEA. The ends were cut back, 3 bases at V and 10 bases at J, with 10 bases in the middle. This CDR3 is CSVEGSGEQFF. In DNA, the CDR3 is TGCAGCGTTGAGGGGAGCGGGGAGCAGTTCTTC.

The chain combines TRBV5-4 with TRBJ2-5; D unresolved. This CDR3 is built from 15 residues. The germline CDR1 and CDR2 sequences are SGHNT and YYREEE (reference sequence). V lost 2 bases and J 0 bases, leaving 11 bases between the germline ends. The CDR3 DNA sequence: TGTGCCAGCAGCTTCTTCGTGTCGTACCAAGAGACCCAGTACTTC. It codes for CASSFFVSYQETQYF.

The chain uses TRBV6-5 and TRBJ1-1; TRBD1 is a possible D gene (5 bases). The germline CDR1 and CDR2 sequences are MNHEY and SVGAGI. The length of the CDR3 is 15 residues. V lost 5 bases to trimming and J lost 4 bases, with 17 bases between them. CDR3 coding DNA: TGTGCCAGCAGTCGCCGGGACGGCTTGGGCACTGAAGCTTTCTTT. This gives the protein CASSRRDGLGTEAFF.

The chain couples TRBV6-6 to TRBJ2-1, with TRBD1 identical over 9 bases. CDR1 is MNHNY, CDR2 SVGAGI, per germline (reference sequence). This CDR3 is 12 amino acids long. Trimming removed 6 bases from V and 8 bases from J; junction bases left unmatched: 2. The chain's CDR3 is CASRDRGYEQFF. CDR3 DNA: TGTGCCAGCAGGGACAGGGGTTATGAGCAGTTCTTC.

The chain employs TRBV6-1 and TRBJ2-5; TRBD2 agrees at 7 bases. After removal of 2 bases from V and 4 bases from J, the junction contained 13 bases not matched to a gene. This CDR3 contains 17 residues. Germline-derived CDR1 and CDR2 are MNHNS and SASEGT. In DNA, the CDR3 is TGTGCCAGCAGTGAAAATACGGATGCGGGAGCGGGAGAGACCCAGTACTTC. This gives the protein CASSENTDAGAGETQYF.

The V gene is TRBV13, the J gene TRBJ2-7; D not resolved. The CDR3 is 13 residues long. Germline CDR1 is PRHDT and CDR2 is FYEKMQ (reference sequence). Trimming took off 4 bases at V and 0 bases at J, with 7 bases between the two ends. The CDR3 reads CASSSGSSYEQYF. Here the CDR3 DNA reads TGTGCCAGCAGCTCCGGCTCCTCCTACGAGCAGTACTTC.